This T cell receptor beta chain was sequenced during a study of blood T cell repertoires in COVID-19. Whole-study context: Italy, Spain and the United States were the sources of the convalescent and acute COVID-19 samples. From T cells, B-cell-depleted T cells, or PBMCs came the material, which was cDNA or gDNA.

Study processing details: Nucleated cell counts were estimated from reference gene primer amplification. Repertoires were generated with immunoSEQ multiplex PCR, while TCRdb's copy carries only in-frame clones and drops some. V, J and clone size reflect that table, while D and trimming were determined from the DNA. The sample yields about 150,000 clones, 87% seen once. V lost 5 bases to trimming and J lost 2 bases, with 16 bases between them. The CDR3 totals 14 residues. Germline V gives CDR1 SQVTM, CDR2 ANQGSEA. Sequencing was performed on peripheral blood. This clonotype originated in a man between 45 and 60 years old who had recovered from COVID-19. This chain connects TRBV29-1 to TRBJ2-7; D ambiguous. For the CDR3, the DNA is TGCAGCGTTTGGCAGGCTGCAAGTCCCTACGAGCAGTACTTC. It yields the protein CSVWQAASPYEQYF.